Listed here are 9 T cell receptor beta chains from one sample, sequenced in a study of cytomegalovirus exposure and HLA in healthy donors. The PCR was carried out with 60 Vbeta primers and 13 Jbeta primers. Data came from immunoSEQ multiplex PCR; TCRdb stores just in-frame clones and leaves some out. The data show around 130,000 clones, 80% seen once. The sample was PBMCs. Receptors were obtained from a man aged 40-49 years in good health and CMV-seronegative.

This clone was counted between two and nine times. The gene calls are TRBV5-4 and TRBJ1-2, with D possibly TRBD1 on 5 matching bases. Trimming removed 3 bases from V and 7 bases from J, with 19 bases in between. Germline CDR1 reads SGHNT; CDR2 reads YYREEE (reference sequence). This CDR3 spans 15 amino acids. CDR3 in DNA: TGTGCCAGCAGCTCGACACAGGCATTCGTACCTGGCTACACCTTC. Amino acid sequence: CASSSTQAFVPGYTF.

The V call is TRBV7-6, the J call TRBJ2-2; tentatively, D is TRBD2 (6 bases). CDR1 SGHVS and CDR2 FNYEAQ come from the germline V gene. V was trimmed by 6 bases and J by 5 bases, leaving 16 bases between them. This CDR3 has 15 amino acids. The CDR3 coding sequence is TGTGCCAGCAGTATCGGGGGAAAGGGGACCGGGGAGCTGTTTTTT. Its protein is CASSIGGKGTGELFF.

This clone was recorded once. The chain couples TRBV5-5 to TRBJ1-5; a possible D gene is TRBD1 (6 bases). Trimming pared 0 bases from V and 1 base from J, leaving 11 bases between. This CDR3 is 16 amino acids long. Germline V gene data show CDR1 as SGHKS and CDR2 as YYEKEE (reference sequence). The CDR3 here is CASSLVPGESNQPQHF. The DNA for the CDR3 is TGTGCCAGCAGCTTGGTCCCAGGGGAGAGCAATCAGCCCCAGCATTTT.

The CDR3 is CASSDSRNTQYF. Written as DNA, the CDR3 is TGCGCCAGCAGTGACAGCAGGAATACGCAGTATTTT. V is TRBV10-1 and J is TRBJ2-3; D gene uncertain. The germline gives CDR1 WNHNN, CDR2 SYGVQD (reference sequence). The CDR3 extends over 12 amino acids. Trimming stripped 3 bases from V and 7 bases from J, with 8 bases between.

Only a few counts were recorded for this clone. The rearrangement links TRBV28 to TRBJ2-1; 10 bases match TRBD2. Germline trimming cut 7 bases from V and 6 bases from J; bases unmatched to any gene: 9. The germline V gene has CDR1 MDHEN and CDR2 SYDVKM. This CDR3 has 15 amino acids. CDR3 loop: CASTPGTSALNEQFF. The DNA of the CDR3 is TGTGCCAGCACCCCAGGGACTAGCGCCCTCAATGAGCAGTTCTTC.

This clone was observed a handful of times. This chain uses TRBV9 with TRBJ1-4; D not certain. Between the trimmed V and J ends, which lost 4 bases and 8 bases, there was a span of 12 bases. Germline lookup yields CDR1 SGDLS and CDR2 YYNGEE. The CDR3 totals 13 residues. CDR3 protein: CASSTAPGEKLFF. DNA for the CDR3: TGTGCCAGCAGCACTGCCCCAGGAGAAAAACTGTTTTTT.

This chain connects TRBV4-2 to TRBJ1-2; TRBD1 matches 9 bases. The CDR3 covers 13 residues. J gave up 5 bases and V 3 bases, and 1 base lay outside the gene matches. Germline CDR1 LGHNA, CDR2 YNFKEQ. CDR3 amino acids: CASSQGTGYGYTF. The CDR3 bases are TGTGCCAGCAGCCAGGGGACAGGGTATGGCTACACCTTC.

This chain uses TRBV28 with TRBJ1-1, with no clear D. V was shortened by 3 bases and J by 4 bases, with 12 bases between the two germline ends. The CDR3 totals 14 residues. The germline V gene has CDR1 MDHEN and CDR2 SYDVKM. The DNA of the CDR3 is TGTGCCAGCAGTTTTTTGTCAGGATCCACTGAAGCTTTCTTT. As protein: CASSFLSGSTEAFF.

The chain has TRBV28 and TRBJ2-7; D is perhaps TRBD2 (7 bases). V lost 5 bases to trimming and J lost 1 base, with 15 bases between them. This CDR3 is 15 amino acids long. Looked up from germline, CDR1 is MDHEN and CDR2 is SYDVKM. The CDR3, as DNA: TGTGCCAGCAGTCCCCACGGGGGGCTGTCCTACGAGCAGTACTTC. Its translation is CASSPHGGLSYEQYF.